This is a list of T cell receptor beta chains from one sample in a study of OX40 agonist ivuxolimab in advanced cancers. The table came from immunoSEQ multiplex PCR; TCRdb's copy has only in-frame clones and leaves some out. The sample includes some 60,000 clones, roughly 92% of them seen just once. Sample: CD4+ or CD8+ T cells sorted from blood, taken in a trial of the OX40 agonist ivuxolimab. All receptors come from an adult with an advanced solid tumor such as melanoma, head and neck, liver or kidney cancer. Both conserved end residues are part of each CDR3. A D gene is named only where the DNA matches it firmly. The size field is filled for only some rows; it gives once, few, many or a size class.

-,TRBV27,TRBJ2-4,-,CASSYGAKNIQYF,TGTGCCAGCAGTTACGGGGCCAAAAACATTCAGTACTTC
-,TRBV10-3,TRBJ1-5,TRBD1,CAISDTGAGNQPQHF,TGTGCCATCAGTGACACAGGGGCGGGCAATCAGCCCCAGCATTTT
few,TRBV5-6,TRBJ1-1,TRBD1,CASSWMTGTEAFF,TGTGCCAGCAGCTGGATGACAGGGACTGAAGCTTTCTTT
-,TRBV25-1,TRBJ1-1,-,CASSEAGVNTEAFF,TGTGCCAGCAGTGAGGCAGGGGTGAACACTGAAGCTTTCTTT
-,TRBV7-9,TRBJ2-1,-,CASSLGFAGAEDEQFF,TGTGCCAGCAGCTTAGGGTTCGCGGGGGCCGAGGATGAGCAGTTCTTC
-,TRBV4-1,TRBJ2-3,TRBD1,CASSQKTGGFHTDTQYF,TGCGCCAGCAGCCAGAAGACAGGGGGCTTTCACACAGATACGCAGTATTTT
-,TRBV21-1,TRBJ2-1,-,CASSKVRLAGVADNEQFF,TGTGCCAGCAGCAAAGTGAGACTAGCGGGGGTGGCCGACAATGAGCAGTTCTTC
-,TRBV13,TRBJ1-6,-,CASSWRTEPNSPLHF,TGTGCCAGCAGCTGGCGGACAGAACCTAATTCACCCCTCCACTTT
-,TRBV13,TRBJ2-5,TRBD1,CASSPIFGTGGGETQYF,TGTGCCAGCAGTCCAATTTTTGGGACAGGGGGAGGTGAGACCCAGTACTTC
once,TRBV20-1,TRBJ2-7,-,CSARRGNEQYF,TGCAGTGCTAGAAGGGGTAATGAGCAGTACTTC
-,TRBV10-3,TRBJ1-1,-,CAIGRGSNTEAFF,TGTGCCATCGGTAGGGGCTCGAACACTGAAGCTTTCTTT
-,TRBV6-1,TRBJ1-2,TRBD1,CASSEAEWDSVGYGYTF,TGTGCCAGCAGTGAAGCCGAATGGGACAGCGTCGGCTATGGCTACACCTTC
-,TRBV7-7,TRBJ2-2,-,CASSPGVPGELFF,TGTGCTAGCAGCCCAGGGGTTCCCGGGGAGCTGTTTTTT
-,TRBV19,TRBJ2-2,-,CASRTPGTGELFF,TGTGCCAGTAGGACCCCGGGCACCGGGGAGCTGTTTTTT
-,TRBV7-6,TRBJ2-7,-,CASSLGVSSYEQYF,TGTGCCAGCAGCTTAGGGGTAAGCTCCTACGAGCAGTACTTC
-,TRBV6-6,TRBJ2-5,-,CASTRDAEAMETQYF,TGTGCCAGCACGAGGGACGCCGAGGCGATGGAGACCCAGTACTTC
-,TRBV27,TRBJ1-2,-,CASRPSHFDGYTF,TGTGCCAGCAGGCCCTCCCACTTCGATGGCTACACCTTC
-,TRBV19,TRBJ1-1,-,CASGVDAGFGNTEAFF,TGTGCCAGCGGGGTGGACGCAGGATTTGGAAACACTGAAGCTTTCTTT
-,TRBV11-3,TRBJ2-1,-,CASSIRGNEQFF,TGTGCCAGCAGCATACGGGGCAATGAGCAGTTCTTC
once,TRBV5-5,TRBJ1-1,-,CASSQPGAIEAFF,TGTGCCAGCAGTCAGCCGGGCGCCATTGAAGCTTTCTTT
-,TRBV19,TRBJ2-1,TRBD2,CASSALTSGGWGNEQFF,TGTGCCAGTAGTGCTTTGACTAGCGGGGGATGGGGCAATGAGCAGTTCTTC
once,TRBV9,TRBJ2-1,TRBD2,CASSPRTREGNEQFF,TGTGCCAGCAGCCCTCGGACTAGGGAGGGGAATGAGCAGTTCTTC
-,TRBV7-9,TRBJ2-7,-,CASSPRQRHYEQYF,TGTGCCAGCAGCCCCCGGCAGCGGCACTACGAGCAGTACTTC